These 28 T cell receptor beta chains share one sample of origin, sequenced in a study of neurological immune-mediated disorders. MiXCR, run by TCRdb on the 5' RACE reads, gives a single entry per CDR3 protein. Found here are fewer than 90,000 distinct CDR3 sequences, 10% of them singletons; the top ten hold approximately 9.5%. As to time point: longitudinal time-point 1 (baseline). The sequenced sample was PBMCs. These receptors originate from a man aged 25 to 40 in good health.

This clonotype was observed many times. The chain is built from TRBV5-1 and TRBJ2-3, with D perhaps TRBD2 (6 bases). Germline V gene data show CDR1 as SGHRS and CDR2 as YFSETQ. The CDR3 is 16 residues long. V lost 4 bases and J 4 bases, leaving 19 bases between the germline ends. CDR3 in amino acids: CASSLARTGDADTQYF. The CDR3 DNA reads as TGCGCCAGCAGCCTGGCAAGGACGGGGGATGCAGATACGCAGTATTTT.

V usage is TRBV5-1 and J usage is TRBJ2-2; 13 positions agree with TRBD2. J gave up 0 bases and V 4 bases, and 3 bases lay outside the gene matches. The CDR3 covers 17 residues. Germline-derived CDR1 and CDR2 are SGHRS and YFSETQ. CDR3: CASSRTSGRANTGELFF. The CDR3 DNA is TGCGCCAGCAGCCGTACTAGCGGGAGGGCGAACACCGGGGAGCTGTTTTTT.

The table lists this clonotype with a few counts. CDR3 DNA: TGTGCCAGCAGAGGACAGGGGGGGAATGAGCAGTTCTTC. This gives the protein CASRGQGGNEQFF. The chain recombines TRBV2 with TRBJ2-1; 10 bases align to TRBD1. V shed 6 bases and J 7 bases; nucleotides not matched to a gene: 3. The CDR3 spans 13 residues. Germline assignment: CDR1 SNHLY and CDR2 FYNNEI.

This clonotype came up many times. The J gene is TRBJ2-1, the V gene TRBV15; D may match TRBD1 or TRBD2 (6 bases each). The V end lost 0 bases, the J end lost 3 bases, and 12 bases lay between the germline ends. This CDR3 is built from 16 residues. Per germline, CDR1 LNHNV and CDR2 YYDKDF (reference sequence). The CDR3 coding sequence is TGTGCCACCAGCAGAGATCGGAGGGGGAGCTACAATGAGCAGTTCTTC. Its translation: CATSRDRRGSYNEQFF.

This clonotype occurred many times. This chain links TRBV12-3 or TRBV12-4 with TRBJ1-2; D is unclear. Deletions cut 0 bases from V and 3 bases from J, with 11 bases between. The CDR3 has 15 residues. The CDR3 reads CASSLAASRDYGYTF. CDR3 nucleotides: TGTGCCAGCAGTTTAGCTGCATCGCGGGACTATGGCTACACCTTC.

This clonotype was seen at least ten times. This chain links TRBV29-1 with TRBJ2-2, with unresolved D. Trimming left V 2 bases short and J 0 bases short, with 4 bases between. This CDR3 contains 13 residues. Germline assignment: CDR1 SQVTM and CDR2 ANQGSEA. The CDR3 is CSVEWSNTGELFF. DNA of the CDR3: TGCAGCGTTGAATGGTCGAACACCGGGGAGCTGTTTTTT.

This clonotype was detected ten times or more. This chain uses TRBV5-1 with TRBJ1-3; no clear D. The V end lost 4 bases, the J end lost 6 bases, and 17 bases lay between the germline ends. Germline CDR1 SGHRS, CDR2 YFSETQ. The CDR3 sequence is 15 residues long. CDR3 in amino acids: CASSTLDGRENTIYF. In nucleotides, the CDR3 is TGCGCCAGCAGCACACTTGACGGACGTGAAAACACCATATATTTT.

Many counts were recorded for this clonotype. J is TRBJ1-1 and V is TRBV6-6; the match to TRBD1 covers 10 bases. J gave up 7 bases and V 7 bases, and 9 bases lay outside the gene matches. From germline, CDR1 is MNHNY and CDR2 SVGAGI (reference sequence). The CDR3 runs 14 residues. Written as DNA, the CDR3 is TGTGCCAGCATCACCGACAGGGGGCAGATTGAAGCTTTCTTT. Residues: CASITDRGQIEAFF.

This clonotype was recorded many times. This chain joins TRBV5-1 and TRBJ1-1; D gene unclear. The CDR3 runs 15 residues. CDR1 and CDR2 from the germline V gene are SGHRS and YFSETQ. Trimming pared 2 bases from V and 1 base from J, leaving 12 bases between. In DNA form, the CDR3 reads TGCGCCAGCAGCTTAGTTTGGGGTCAGAACACTGAAGCTTTCTTT. Amino acids: CASSLVWGQNTEAFF.

This clonotype has at least ten counts. This rearrangement joins TRBV27 to TRBJ2-5, with D maybe TRBD2 (6 bases). This CDR3 has 14 amino acids. Trimming cost V 3 bases and J 5 bases, with 13 bases left between them. CDR1 is MNHEY, CDR2 SMNVEV, per germline (reference sequence). CDR3 amino acids: CASSFAGRMETQYF. The DNA for the CDR3 is TGTGCCAGCAGTTTTGCGGGGAGGATGGAGACCCAGTACTTC.

This clonotype has at least ten counts. The chain combines TRBV20-1 with TRBJ2-1; D is unclear. The germline V gene encodes CDR1 DFQATT and CDR2 SNEGSKA (reference sequence). The CDR3 totals 15 residues. The ends were cut back, 2 bases at V and 4 bases at J, with 15 bases in the middle. CDR3 sequence (DNA): TGCAGTGCTAGACCCCTTGAGAAGAATTACAATGAGCAGTTCTTC. Its protein is CSARPLEKNYNEQFF.

Notes on this clonotype: Given a much more abundant clone one base away, this may be a read error. V and J are TRBV20-1 and TRBJ2-7; 9 bases align to TRBD1. Germline CDR1 and CDR2: DFQATT and SNEGSKA (reference sequence). This CDR3 is 15 amino acids long. V lost 3 bases to trimming and J lost 3 bases; unmatched junction nucleotides: 9. CDR3 DNA sequence: TGCAGTGCTAGTCAAACGGGACAGGGATACTACGAGCAGTACTTC. The encoded protein is CSASQTGQGYYEQYF.

Comment on this clonotype: This may stem from a read error, because a much larger clone lies one nucleotide away. The V gene is TRBV6-1, the J gene TRBJ2-2, with 11 bases aligning to TRBD1. Germline-derived CDR1 and CDR2 are MNHNS and SASEGT. The CDR3 spans 15 residues. The CDR3 spells CVSSEGTGGTGELFF. The CDR3 DNA is TGTGTCAGCAGTGAAGGGACAGGGGGCACCGGGGAGCTGTTTTTT.

In this sample, this clonotype turned up once. CDR3: CSARLVSRTANTRAFF. For the CDR3, the DNA is TGCAGTGCTAGACTGGTCTCTCGGACAGCGAACACTCGAGCTTTCTTT. V gene TRBV20-1 combines with J gene TRBJ1-1; maybe TRBD1 (6 bases). The V end was cut by 2 bases, the J end by 10 bases, with 26 bases between. This CDR3 has 16 residues. The germline CDR1 and CDR2 sequences are DFQATT and SNEGSKA (reference sequence).

This clonotype was recorded many times. The V and J genes are TRBV7-2 and TRBJ1-1; possible D gene TRBD1, 6 bases. Germline CDR1 reads SGHTA; CDR2 reads FQGNSA. This CDR3 is built from 12 residues. Trimming pared 5 bases from V and 5 bases from J, leaving 9 bases between. For the CDR3, the DNA is TGTGCCAGCAGCCAGGGGCAGACTGAAGCTTTCTTT. This gives the protein CASSQGQTEAFF.

This clonotype qualifies as medium-sized. The chain is built from TRBV5-5 and TRBJ2-7; 10 nucleotides line up with TRBD2. Trimming took 0 bases from V and 7 from J; bases not matched to a gene: 16. Germline V gene data show CDR1 as SGHKS and CDR2 as YYEKEE (reference sequence). The length of the CDR3 is 18 residues. The CDR3 nucleotides are TGTGCCAGCAGCTTGGCTCCGGGGCTAGCGGGAGTAACTGGGGAGCAGTACTTC. Protein product: CASSLAPGLAGVTGEQYF.

This clonotype was picked up many times. V is TRBV7-2 and J is TRBJ2-3; D is uncertain. In germline, CDR1 is SGHTA, CDR2 FQGNSA. The CDR3 spans 18 residues. V was cut by 5 bases and J by 1 base, with 22 bases left in between. CDR3 region: CASSLTHSLDFRTDTQYF. The CDR3 nucleotides read TGTGCCAGCAGCCTGACCCACAGTCTAGATTTCCGCACAGATACGCAGTATTTT.

This clonotype was detected ten times or more. V usage is TRBV12-3 or TRBV12-4 and J usage is TRBJ1-1; possibly TRBD1 for D (5 bases). CDR3 length equals 15 residues. Trimming took off 2 bases at V and 1 base at J, with 11 bases between the two ends. In nucleotides, the CDR3 is TGTGCCAGCAGTTTATATCAGGGTACGAACACTGAAGCTTTCTTT. Amino acid sequence: CASSLYQGTNTEAFF.

Ten or more counts support this clonotype. The chain couples TRBV5-1 to TRBJ1-1, with 10 bases aligning to TRBD1. The J segment lost 0 bases and the V segment lost 3 bases, leaving 11 bases of the junction unmatched. Per germline, CDR1 SGHRS and CDR2 YFSETQ. CDR3 length equals 18 residues. CDR3 residues: CASSSAGTGALLNTEAFF. CDR3 nucleotides: TGCGCCAGCAGCTCCGCCGGGACAGGGGCACTCCTGAACACTGAAGCTTTCTTT.

This clonotype was detected ten times or more. V is TRBV14 and J is TRBJ1-2; D gene ambiguous. V shed 1 base and J shed 4 bases, with 7 bases lying between them. CDR3 size: 13 residues. Germline values: CDR1 SGHDN, CDR2 FVKESK. The CDR3 DNA reads as TGTGCCAGCAGCCAAGTACTGAGCTATGGCTACACCTTC. Its translation: CASSQVLSYGYTF.

This clonotype occurred many times. V is TRBV15 and J is TRBJ2-1; D may be TRBD2 (6 bases). Germline values: CDR1 LNHNV, CDR2 YYDKDF (reference sequence). The V gene lost 5 bases and the J gene lost 4 bases, with 15 bases spanning the gap. This CDR3 spans 15 amino acids. The CDR3 sequence: CATSEARDFYNEQFF. DNA for the CDR3: TGTGCCACCAGCGAGGCGCGGGACTTTTACAATGAGCAGTTCTTC.

The table lists this clonotype with many counts. The chain combines TRBV27 with TRBJ2-7; a possible D gene is TRBD2 (6 bases). This CDR3 has 15 amino acids. V shed 6 bases and J shed 0 bases, with 15 bases lying between them. Germline-derived CDR1 and CDR2 are MNHEY and SMNVEV (reference sequence). In nucleotides, the CDR3 is TGTGCCAGCAGCTCGGCGGGGATCTCCTCCTACGAGCAGTACTTC. It translates to CASSSAGISSYEQYF.

This clonotype was seen many times. As DNA, the CDR3 is TGTGCCAGCAGTAGTAGCGGGAGGGCCAGGGAGACCCAGTACTTC. Translation gives CASSSSGRARETQYF. The chain is built from TRBV27 and TRBJ2-5; 11 nucleotides match TRBD2. The CDR3 sequence is 15 residues long. Germline assignment: CDR1 MNHEY and CDR2 SMNVEV (reference sequence). Losses at the gene ends were 5 bases for V and 5 bases for J; bases not matched to a gene: 7.

This clonotype was recorded at least ten times. The rearrangement links TRBV12-3 or TRBV12-4 to TRBJ1-5; D remains ambiguous. V lost 7 bases and J 4 bases, leaving 11 bases between the germline ends. CDR3 length: 13 residues. CDR3 in DNA: TGTGCCAGCAAAGGGCGAACTAATCAGCCCCAGCATTTT. Its protein is CASKGRTNQPQHF.

This clonotype has a count of ten or more. The chain uses TRBV7-9 and TRBJ1-4; no clear D. V lost 2 bases, J lost 12 bases, and 10 bases lay in between. The germline V gene encodes CDR1 SEHNR and CDR2 FQNEAQ (reference sequence). The CDR3 runs to 12 residues. CDR3 sequence reads: CASSLREVELFF. The CDR3 nucleotides are TGTGCCAGCAGCTTACGGGAGGTGGAACTGTTTTTT.

Ten or more counts support this clonotype. The genes are TRBV5-1 and TRBJ1-6; no definite D call. The CDR3 length is 15 residues. Germline V gene lookup returns CDR1 SGHRS and CDR2 YFSETQ. The V end was cut by 0 bases, the J end by 7 bases, with 11 bases between. CDR3 nucleotides: TGCGCCAGCAGCTTGGACACCCCAGAAAATTCACCCCTCCACTTT. Translated, it gives CASSLDTPENSPLHF.

Many counts were recorded for this clonotype. This chain joins TRBV6-1 and TRBJ2-7; no firm D call. CDR1 and CDR2 (germline): MNHNS, SASEGT. CDR3 length: 13 residues. The V gene lost 2 bases and the J gene lost 8 bases, with 13 bases spanning the gap. Here the CDR3 DNA reads TGTGCCAGCAGTGAAATCTCTACTACGCAGCAGTACTTC. As protein: CASSEISTTQQYF.

This clonotype was found many times. This chain connects TRBV12-3 or TRBV12-4 to TRBJ2-1; 7 nucleotides agree with TRBD2. V gave up 1 base and J gave up 6 bases; unmatched junction bases: 3. This CDR3 comprises 14 residues. The CDR3 DNA follows: TGTGCCAGCAGTTTAGTAGCGGGCATCAATGAGCAGTTCTTC. It codes for CASSLVAGINEQFF.